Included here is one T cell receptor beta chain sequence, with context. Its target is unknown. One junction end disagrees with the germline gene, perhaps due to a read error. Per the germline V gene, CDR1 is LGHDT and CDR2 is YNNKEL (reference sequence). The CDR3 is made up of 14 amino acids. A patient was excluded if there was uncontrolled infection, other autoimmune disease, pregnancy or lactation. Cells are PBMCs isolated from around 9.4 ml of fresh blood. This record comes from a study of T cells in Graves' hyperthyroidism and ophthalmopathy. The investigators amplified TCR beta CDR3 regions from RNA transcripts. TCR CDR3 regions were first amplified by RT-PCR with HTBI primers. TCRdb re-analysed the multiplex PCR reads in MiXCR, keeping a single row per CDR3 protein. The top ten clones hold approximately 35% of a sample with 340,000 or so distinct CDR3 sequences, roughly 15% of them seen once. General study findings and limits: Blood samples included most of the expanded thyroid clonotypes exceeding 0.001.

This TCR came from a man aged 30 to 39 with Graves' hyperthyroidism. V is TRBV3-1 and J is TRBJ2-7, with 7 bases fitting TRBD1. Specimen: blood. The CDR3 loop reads CAGSQTGTLGEQYF. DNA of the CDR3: TGTGCCGGCAGCCAGACAGGGACCCTGGGAGAGCAGTACTTC.